This TCR beta chain was recovered during a study of beta chain features in type 1 diabetes. Looking at the study overall: Sorted cells examined across all samples numbered more than 100 million.

Cells sorted by CD45RO/CCR7/CD25/CD127/CD95/CD27 comprised CD4+ naive, central memory, regulatory and stem cell-like memory cells. Every isolated RNA sample was fully reverse transcribed, so sequencing captured expressed TCRB transcripts. Using immunoSEQ multiplex PCR, the repertoire was profiled, and TCRdb retains in-frame clones only, with some absent. The sample carries 200,000 to 300,000 clones, roughly 14% recorded once. The germline gives CDR1 ENHRY, CDR2 SYGVKD. V was clipped by 7 bases and J by 7 bases; unmatched bases: 6. The CDR3 loop spans 14 amino acids. The chain carries TRBV10-3 and TRBJ2-2; 10 bases align to TRBD1. The material sequenced was naive CD4+ T cells from blood. This receptor was identified in a woman aged 40 to 50 in good health. DNA of the CDR3: TGTGCCATCACCCGACAGGGGGCGGACGGGGAGCTGTTTTTT. This translates into CAITRQGADGELFF.